The rows below give T cell receptor beta chains drawn from one sample of a study of human T cells and chemical hapten exposure. Each CDR3 protein is one row after TCRdb ran MiXCR on the RACE reads. The sample includes about 190,000 distinct CDR3 sequences, about 25% of them seen just once. The material was whole blood, obtained in connection with sensitization to the hapten diphenylcyclopropenone (DPC). These receptors originate from a woman in her thirties or forties with alopecia areata. Some clones in this sample may be carry-over from other donors' samples. Both conserved end residues are trimmed from each CDR3.

cdr3_aa: ATSRERLLQETQY; j_call: TRBJ2-5; v_call: TRBV15
cdr3_aa: ASSYRVSSYNEQF; j_call: TRBJ2-1; v_call: TRBV11-3
cdr3_aa: ASNGGRGQETQY; j_call: TRBJ2-5; v_call: TRBV5-4
cdr3_aa: ASSYSGEGTDTQY; j_call: TRBJ2-3; v_call: TRBV6-6
cdr3_aa: ASSQSSSLGRTDTQY; j_call: TRBJ2-3; v_call: TRBV18
cdr3_aa: ASSWTSGRQETQY; j_call: TRBJ2-5; v_call: TRBV12-3/TRBV12-4
cdr3_aa: ASSTDRLPTGELF; j_call: TRBJ2-2; v_call: TRBV5-4
cdr3_aa: SVASQGGRITQY; j_call: TRBJ2-3; v_call: TRBV29-1
cdr3_aa: ASSPPGAGTAGANVLT; j_call: TRBJ2-6; v_call: TRBV28
cdr3_aa: ASSYSSRYEQF; j_call: TRBJ2-1; v_call: TRBV6-5
cdr3_aa: ASSVAGKNTEAF; j_call: TRBJ1-1; v_call: TRBV10-1
cdr3_aa: ASSLWLVASSTDTQY; j_call: TRBJ2-3; v_call: TRBV7-2
cdr3_aa: SVQGPAYEQY; j_call: TRBJ2-7; v_call: TRBV20-1
cdr3_aa: SARTSGTNTGELF; j_call: TRBJ2-2; v_call: TRBV20-1
cdr3_aa: ASSLALGARTDTQY; j_call: TRBJ2-3; v_call: TRBV12-3/TRBV12-4
cdr3_aa: ASSLEGDGEQY; j_call: TRBJ2-7; v_call: TRBV12-3/TRBV12-4
cdr3_aa: AIRAADTQY; j_call: TRBJ2-3; v_call: TRBV10-3